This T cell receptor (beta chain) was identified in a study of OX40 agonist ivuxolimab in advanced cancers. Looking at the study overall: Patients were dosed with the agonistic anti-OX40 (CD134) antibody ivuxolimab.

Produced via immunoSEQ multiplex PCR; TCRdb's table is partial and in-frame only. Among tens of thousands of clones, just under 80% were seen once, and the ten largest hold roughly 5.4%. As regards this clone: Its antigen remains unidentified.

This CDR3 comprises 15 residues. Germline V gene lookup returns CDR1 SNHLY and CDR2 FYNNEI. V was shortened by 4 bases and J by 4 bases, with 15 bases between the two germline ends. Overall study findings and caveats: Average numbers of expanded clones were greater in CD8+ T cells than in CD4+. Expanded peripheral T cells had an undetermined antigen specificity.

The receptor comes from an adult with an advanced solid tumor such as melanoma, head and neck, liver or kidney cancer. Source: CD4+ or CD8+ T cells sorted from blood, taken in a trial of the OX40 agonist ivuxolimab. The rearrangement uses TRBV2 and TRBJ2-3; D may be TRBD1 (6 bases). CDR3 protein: CASSVEGVPSDTQYF. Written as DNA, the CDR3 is TGTGCCAGCAGTGTAGAGGGGGTTCCGTCAGATACGCAGTATTTT.